These 7 T cell receptor beta chains were all obtained from the same sample, sequenced in a study of identifying expanded T cells in peripheral blood. Assay used: immunoSEQ multiplex PCR; TCRdb lists only in-frame clones, some missing. This sample has 70,000 to 100,000 clones, with about 90% found just once. Sequenced material: blood. Receptors were obtained from a person aged 18 to 70 in good health.

The CDR3 spells CASSLSSSGGYEQYF. CDR3 bases: TGTGCCAGCAGCTTAAGTTCTAGCGGGGGCTACGAGCAGTACTTC. The chain is built from TRBV7-7 and TRBJ2-7; 10 nucleotides match TRBD2. Germline V lookup: CDR1 SSHAT, CDR2 FNYEAQ (reference sequence). This CDR3 spans 15 amino acids. V gave up 2 bases and J gave up 3 bases; unmatched junction bases: 4.

A few counts support this clone. The same CDR3 can be traced to other DNA sequences in this sample. The chain employs TRBV2 and TRBJ1-2, with D uncertain. The CDR3 sequence is 11 residues long. V gave up 4 bases and J gave up 4 bases, with 4 bases separating them. Germline CDR1 reads SNHLY; CDR2 reads FYNNEI. The CDR3 DNA is TGTGCCAGCAGTGTGGTCTATGGCTACACCTTC. Translated, it gives CASSVVYGYTF.

V and J are TRBV6-6 and TRBJ1-4; D unclear. CDR1 is MNHNY, CDR2 SVGAGI, per germline (reference sequence). This CDR3 region has 14 residues. V lost 4 bases and J 5 bases, leaving 11 bases between the germline ends. CDR3 sequence reads: CASSFPDGNEKLFF. The DNA of the CDR3 is TGTGCCAGCAGTTTTCCGGACGGGAATGAAAAACTGTTTTTT.

The chain carries TRBV19 and TRBJ1-4; D possibly corresponds to TRBD1 (5 bases). Germline V gives CDR1 LNHDA, CDR2 SQIVND (reference sequence). The V gene lost 1 base and the J gene lost 3 bases, with 6 bases spanning the gap. This CDR3 region has 14 residues. The CDR3: CASSIAGANEKLFF. CDR3 in DNA: TGTGCCAGTAGTATAGCGGGGGCTAATGAAAAACTGTTTTTT.

The genes are TRBV29-1 and TRBJ1-3; D is unresolved. This CDR3 spans 13 amino acids. The ends were cut back, 4 bases at V and 1 base at J, with 8 bases in the middle. Germline-derived CDR1 and CDR2 are SQVTM and ANQGSEA. The CDR3 region has the DNA TGCAGCGTTGCGCTCGGTTCTGGAAACACCATATATTTT. Protein sequence: CSVALGSGNTIYF.

V and J are TRBV11-2 and TRBJ1-3; 8 bases are shared with TRBD1. Germline CDR1 reads SGHAT; CDR2 reads FQNNGV. The CDR3 runs to 16 residues. Germline trimming cut 0 bases from V and 3 bases from J; bases unmatched to any gene: 4. CDR3 in DNA: TGTGCCAGCAGCTTAGATCCCGGGACAGGTGGAAACACCATATATTTT. Its translation: CASSLDPGTGGNTIYF.

V and J are TRBV5-1 and TRBJ1-6; 7 bases are shared with TRBD1. The length of the CDR3 is 13 residues. V lost 7 bases to trimming and J lost 5 bases; unmatched junction nucleotides: 3. Germline CDR1 is SGHRS and CDR2 is YFSETQ. DNA of the CDR3: TGCGCCAGCCGGGACAGTGATAATTCACCCCTCCACTTT. Its translation: CASRDSDNSPLHF.